This T cell receptor beta chain was sequenced in a study of blood T cell repertoires in COVID-19. Study background: Acute-phase and convalescent COVID-19 samples originated in the United States, Italy and Spain. T cells, B-cell-depleted T cells, or PBMCs supplied cDNA or gDNA.

The germline V gene encodes CDR1 LNHNV and CDR2 YYDKDF (reference sequence). This CDR3 region has 13 residues. Trimming shortened V by 3 bases and J by 2 bases, and 6 bases separated the two germline ends. Authors' processing steps: Reference gene primer amplification in the assay estimated nucleated cell counts. Libraries were prepared by immunoSEQ multiplex PCR; TCRdb keeps only in-frame clonotypes and omits some of them. V and J calls and clone size are copied from that table; D and trimming were computed from the DNA. This sample has roughly 38,000 clones, with roughly 80% found just once. This clone is a singleton in its sample.

This chain links TRBV15 with TRBJ2-3; possible D gene TRBD2, 6 bases. Sequences were obtained from peripheral blood. The receptor was isolated from a man between 60 and 70 years old in a cohort sampled during active COVID-19. CDR3 sequence: CATSRDYTDTQYF. For the CDR3, the DNA is TGTGCCACCAGCAGGGACTACACAGATACGCAGTATTTT.